This TCR beta chain derives from a study of PD-1 blockade in classical Hodgkin lymphoma. As to this clone: What it binds is unknown.

Sequencing used immunoSEQ multiplex PCR; TCRdb keeps in-frame clones, though not all of them. The sample lists about 34,000 clones, 76% occurring once. General observations from the study: Relative to healthy donors, newly diagnosed patients reportedly had lower baseline TCR diversity, which was reported as lower still in relapsed/refractory patients. Exclusion removed patients who began nivolumab under 1 year after ASCT. The study found complete responders had baseline diversity similar to newly diagnosed patients.

The germline V and J ends were trimmed by 5 bases and 4 bases, with 11 bases remaining between them. The CDR3 has 13 residues. Germline CDR1 and CDR2: SGHVS and FQNEAQ. Patients all relapsed after autologous stem cell transplantation, and there was variation in brentuximab vedotin exposure. Source: peripheral blood mononuclear cells (PBMCs), taken before the second cycle of nivolumab. V usage is TRBV7-8 and J usage is TRBJ1-2; no firm D call. This TCR derives from a human donor with classical Hodgkin lymphoma. CDR3 nucleotide sequence: TGTGCCAGCAGCGGACGGGAATTCTATGGCTACACCTTC. It is translated as CASSGREFYGYTF.